Each of the 16 T cell receptor beta chains below was sequenced from the same sample in a study of T cell clonality in common variable immunodeficiency (dated by TCRdb to the mid-2010s). Library method: the immunoSEQ multiplex PCR assay. In TCRdb, the immuneACCESS table is reduced to in-frame sequences with V and J assigned. These tables do not hold every clone; where another copy was compared, an unresolved V gene accounts for under half, and the others remain unexplained. This sample was tabulated with tens of thousands of clones, among which there are no singletons. The top ten constitute around 2.1% of the sample. Sequencing was performed on peripheral blood mononuclear cells. Receptor source: a person aged 18 to 75 in good health.

This clone was detected ten times or more. Coverage ceases 3 residues before the CDR3 finishes, and the germline J gene fills in the end. V is TRBV24-1 and J is TRBJ2-2; perhaps TRBD1 as D (6 bases). CDR1 and CDR2 (germline): KGHDR, SFDVKD. V was trimmed by 5 bases and J by 2 bases, leaving 8 bases between them. The length of the CDR3 is 14 residues. CDR3 residues: CATSVGQNTGELFF. The DNA read from the CDR3 is TGTGCCACCAGTGTGGGACAAAACACCGGGGAG.

This clone showed up many times. The CDR3 extends 3 residues past the end of the read, so its final part is completed from the germline J gene. The chain employs TRBV11-2 and TRBJ2-1; D possibly corresponds to TRBD1 (5 bases). The length of the CDR3 is 12 residues. The V end lost 5 bases, the J end lost 7 bases, and 9 bases lay between the germline ends. Germline loops: CDR1 SGHAT, CDR2 FQNNGV. This CDR3 reads CASSQTENEQFF. CDR3 DNA, as far as it was read: TGTGCCAGCAGCCAGACAGAGAATGAG. The complete variable domain, with remaining parts taken from reference TRBV11-2 and TRBJ2-1, reads EAGVAQSPRYKIIEKRQSVAFWCNPISGHATLYWYQQILGQGPKLLIQFQNNGVVDDSQLPKDRFSAERLKGVDSTLKIQPAKLEDSAVYLCASSQTENEQFFGPGTRLTVL.

This clone has a handful of counts. The CDR3 goes on 3 residues after the read ends, and that part is filled in from the germline J gene. This chain joins TRBV2 and TRBJ1-4; the D gene is possibly TRBD1 (6 bases). Germline lookup yields CDR1 SNHLY and CDR2 FYNNEI. The V end lost 7 bases, the J end lost 8 bases, and 23 bases lay between the germline ends. The CDR3 is 16 residues long. The CDR3 bases that were read are TGTGCCAGCAAGAAATCTACGGGACAAGTTGAGGAAAAA. It is translated as CASKKSTGQVEEK. The whole CDR3 sequence reads CASKKSTGQVEEKLFF.

At least ten counts were recorded for this clone. The CDR3 extends 3 residues past the end of the read, so its final part is completed from the germline J gene. The rearrangement links TRBV6-2 or TRBV6-3 to TRBJ2-5; no definite D call. CDR1 and CDR2 from the germline V gene are MNHEY and SVGEGT. The CDR3 is 13 residues long. The V end lost 1 base, the J end lost 5 bases, and 8 bases lay between the germline ends. The part of the CDR3 DNA that was read is TGTGCCAGCAGTTACTTTAGCTACGAGACC. Protein product: CASSYFSYET. The CDR3 reads in full as CASSYFSYETQYF.

This clone was counted many times. The read falls 3 residues short of the CDR3 end, and the missing part is taken from the germline J gene. The J gene is TRBJ1-2, the V gene TRBV7-7; possible D gene TRBD1, 6 bases. The V gene lost 9 bases and the J gene lost 0 bases, with 17 bases spanning the gap. This CDR3 is built from 15 residues. From germline, CDR1 is SSHAT and CDR2 FNYEAQ (reference sequence). CDR3 loop: CASGGARTANYGYTF. CDR3 DNA, as far as it was read: TGTGCCAGTGGGGGAGCGAGGACAGCTAACTATGGC.

This clone was picked up many times. With the read ending 3 residues before the CDR3 end, the germline J gene is used to fill in that end. V and J are TRBV2 and TRBJ2-1; 11 bases are a match to TRBD1. After removal of 8 bases from V and 4 bases from J, the junction contained 4 bases not matched to a gene. Germline CDR1 and CDR2: SNHLY and FYNNEI. CDR3 length: 14 amino acids. CDR3 in amino acids: CASYGTGGYNEQFF. CDR3 bases read: TGTGCCAGCTACGGGACAGGGGGATACAATGAG.

This clone was observed many times. Read coverage stops 3 residues before the CDR3 terminus; the germline J gene supplies the remainder. The chain employs TRBV20-1 and TRBJ1-5; possibly TRBD1 for D (5 bases). The CDR3 spans 13 residues. V shed 3 bases and J shed 6 bases, with 12 bases lying between them. CDR1 and CDR2 from the germline V gene are DFQATT and SNEGSKA (reference sequence). This CDR3 reads CSARGQGGQPQHF. The sequenced CDR3 bases are TGCAGTGCTAGGGGGCAGGGCGGTCAGCCC.

This clone was observed many times. Sequence at one end of the junction differs from germline and may be a read error. The read ends 3 residues shy of where the CDR3 ends; the end is completed using the germline J gene. The chain links TRBV12-5 to TRBJ2-2; TRBD2 might be the D (6 bases). The CDR3 consists of 13 residues. The germline V gene encodes CDR1 LGHNT and CDR2 FRNRAP. Incomplete CDR3 DNA: TGCGGATCCGGGACTGGGAACACCGGGGAG. This translates into CGSGTGNTGE. The whole CDR3 region reads CGSGTGNTGELFF.

This clone was counted ten times or more. CDR3 amino acids: CASSRDTLGGYGYTF. The covered CDR3 bases are TGTGCCAGCAGCAGGGACACCCTAGGGGGCTATGGC. This chain connects TRBV5-4 to TRBJ1-2, with D possibly being TRBD1 (6 bases). The CDR3 goes on 3 residues after the read ends, and that part is filled in from the germline J gene. Between the trimmed V and J ends, which lost 4 bases and 4 bases, there was a span of 17 bases. The CDR3 has 15 residues. The germline gives CDR1 SGHNT, CDR2 YYREEE (reference sequence).

This clone showed up many times. The read ends 3 residues early relative to the CDR3; the germline J gene fills the gap. The rearrangement joins TRBV30 to TRBJ2-2; D gene uncertain. CDR3 size: 14 residues. Germline lookup yields CDR1 GTSNPN and CDR2 SVGIG (reference sequence). V shed 0 bases and J shed 0 bases, with 5 bases lying between them. Here the CDR3 reads CAWSVTANTGELFF. The covered CDR3 bases are TGTGCCTGGAGTGTAACAGCGAACACCGGGGAG.

This clone was found many times. Read coverage stops 3 residues before the CDR3 terminus; the germline J gene supplies the remainder. The gene calls are TRBV19 and TRBJ1-1; no clear D gene. Trimming removed 6 bases from V and 4 bases from J, with 12 bases in between. Germline lookup yields CDR1 LNHDA and CDR2 SQIVND (reference sequence). The CDR3 is 13 amino acids. The CDR3: CASRSAGGTEAFF. The sequenced part of the CDR3 DNA is TGTGCCAGTAGATCAGCCGGCGGCACTGAA.

There are many counts of this clone. CDR3 in amino acids: CASSGQTGGNEKLFF. CDR3 bases read: TGCGCCAGCAGCGGGCAGACAGGGGGCAATGAAAAG. J is TRBJ2-2 and V is TRBV5-1; 10 bases line up with TRBD1. The missing CDR3 end, 3 residues past where the read stops, is filled in from the germline J gene. This CDR3 is 15 amino acids long. Germline V CDR1 and CDR2: SGHRS, YFSETQ.

The sample holds many counts of this clone. The CDR3 extends 3 residues past the end of the read, so its final part is completed from the germline J gene. The J gene is TRBJ1-2, the V gene TRBV29-1, with D tentatively TRBD1 (5 bases). The CDR3 spans 13 residues. The germline gives CDR1 SQVTM, CDR2 ANQGSEA. With 4 bases removed from V and 6 bases from J, the gap between germline ends came to 15 bases. This CDR3 reads CSVAGGPFDGYTF. Partial CDR3 DNA: TGCAGCGTTGCGGGGGGACCGTTTGATGGC.

This clone has more than one count but fewer than ten. The sequence runs out 3 residues before the end of the CDR3; the remainder is reconstructed from the germline J gene. The rearrangement uses TRBV6-2 or TRBV6-3 and TRBJ1-2, with 8 bases that match TRBD1. The CDR3 is made up of 15 amino acids. Germline loops: CDR1 MNHEY, CDR2 SVGEGT. The CDR3 loop reads CASSPRDRRADTYTF. CDR3 DNA (partial): TGTGCCAGCAGCCCTAGGGACAGGAGGGCAGATACC.

Many counts were recorded for this clone. Coverage ceases 3 residues before the CDR3 finishes, and the germline J gene fills in the end. The gene calls are TRBV30 and TRBJ2-2, with 16 bases aligning to TRBD2. The germline gives CDR1 GTSNPN, CDR2 SVGIG (reference sequence). The CDR3 totals 16 residues. CDR3 bases read: TGTGCCTGGAGCCCCGGGACTAGCGGGGGGGCGAGAGAG. This translates into CAWSPGTSGGARE. In full, the CDR3 reads CAWSPGTSGGARELFF.

This clone has ten or more counts. The read is 3 residues too short to cover the CDR3 end, so that end is filled in from the germline J gene. The rearrangement links TRBV19 to TRBJ2-4; D is tentatively TRBD1 or TRBD2 (7 bases each). V was cut by 1 base and J by 7 bases, with 11 bases left in between. CDR1 LNHDA and CDR2 SQIVND come from the germline V gene (reference sequence). This CDR3 is 14 amino acids long. The CDR3 region is CASSIGEGANIQYF. The CDR3 bases that were read are TGTGCCAGTAGTATAGGGGAGGGGGCGAACATT.